The 11 T cell receptor beta chains below come from one sample, sequenced in a study of blood T cell repertoires in COVID-19. Sequencing used immunoSEQ multiplex PCR; TCRdb keeps in-frame clones, though not all of them. The repertoire has 380,000 or so clones, roughly 90% of them found once; the top ten carry around 0.95%. Sequencing used PBMCs or T cells enriched from blood (not recorded which). Receptors originate from a young woman with acute COVID-19.

This clone was seen once. This chain links TRBV27 with TRBJ2-7; TRBD2 might be the D (6 bases). Trimming cost V 6 bases and J 0 bases, with 15 bases left between them. From germline, CDR1 is MNHEY and CDR2 SMNVEV (reference sequence). The CDR3 loop spans 15 amino acids. The CDR3 spells CASRPGTGSSYEQYF. DNA for the CDR3: TGTGCCAGCAGACCCGGGACTGGAAGCTCCTACGAGCAGTACTTC.

This chain uses TRBV6-5 with TRBJ1-2; a weak D match, TRBD1 (6 bases). The germline V and J ends were trimmed by 1 base and 1 base, with 7 bases remaining between them. CDR3 length equals 14 residues. The germline gives CDR1 MNHEY, CDR2 SVGAGI. The CDR3 loop is CASSYLQGNYGYTF. CDR3 coding DNA: TGTGCCAGCAGTTACTTACAGGGTAACTATGGCTACACCTTC.

In its sample, this clone was seen once. The rearrangement uses TRBV6-2 or TRBV6-3 and TRBJ1-1; D not resolved. Per germline, CDR1 MNHEY and CDR2 SVGEGT. CDR3 length: 15 residues. V was pared by 0 bases and J by 0 bases, with 8 bases between. The CDR3 DNA follows: TGTGCCAGCAGTTACTCCACTTCCATGAACACTGAAGCTTTCTTT. Its protein is CASSYSTSMNTEAFF.

This rearrangement joins TRBV9 to TRBJ2-7; 11 bases are a match to TRBD2. The CDR3 is 15 residues long. The J segment lost 2 bases and the V segment lost 4 bases, leaving 5 bases of the junction unmatched. Germline CDR1 SGDLS, CDR2 YYNGEE. In DNA form, the CDR3 reads TGTGCCAGCAGCTCTCTAGCGGGGGGAACCTACGAGCAGTACTTC. Translated: CASSSLAGGTYEQYF.

This chain joins TRBV28 and TRBJ2-7; D may be TRBD1 (5 bases). The CDR3 is 12 amino acids. Trimming took off 2 bases at V and 3 bases at J, with 5 bases between the two ends. Germline assignment: CDR1 MDHEN and CDR2 SYDVKM. In nucleotides, the CDR3 is TGTGCCAGCAGTTTAACAGGCTACGAGCAGTACTTC. As protein: CASSLTGYEQYF.

V usage is TRBV2 and J usage is TRBJ1-5, with D hard to call. CDR3 length: 17 residues. CDR1 is SNHLY and CDR2 is FYNNEI in the germline V gene. V lost 6 bases to trimming and J lost 0 bases, with 18 bases between them. CDR3 sequence reads: CASSERARYNSNQPQHF. The DNA of the CDR3 is TGTGCCAGCAGCGAGAGGGCCCGTTATAATAGCAATCAGCCCCAGCATTTT.

The chain uses TRBV5-1 and TRBJ2-7; 8 bases agree with TRBD1. With V trimmed by 6 bases and J by 7 bases, 33 bases remained unmatched. The germline CDR1 and CDR2 sequences are SGHRS and YFSETQ. The CDR3 contains 21 residues. CDR3: CASNLDQVTRGPDREMFEQYF. The CDR3 bases are TGCGCCAGCAACCTCGACCAGGTCACTAGGGGTCCGGACAGGGAGATGTTTGAGCAGTACTTC.

This clone was seen just once. The V and J genes are TRBV18 and TRBJ2-5, with D possibly matching TRBD1 (6 bases). V lost 2 bases to trimming and J lost 7 bases, with 17 bases between them. The CDR3 totals 15 residues. Per germline, CDR1 KGHSH and CDR2 LQKENI. CDR3 nucleotide sequence: TGTGCCAGCTCACCAAGATCCGCAGGGGACGGGACCCAGTACTTC. Its protein is CASSPRSAGDGTQYF.

CDR3 amino acids: CASSSHPGDEQFF. CDR3 sequence (DNA): TGTGCCAGCAGCTCACACCCCGGAGATGAGCAGTTCTTC. This sequence joins TRBV7-3 and TRBJ2-1; D is unclear. The CDR3 totals 13 residues. Germline V gene lookup returns CDR1 SGHTA and CDR2 FQGTGA. Trimming took off 4 bases at V and 8 bases at J, with 12 bases between the two ends.

The chain is built from TRBV5-6 and TRBJ1-3; 7 bases align to TRBD1. The length of the CDR3 is 15 residues. V lost 3 bases, J lost 2 bases, and 5 bases stayed unmatched. The germline CDR1 and CDR2 sequences are SGHDT and YYEEEE. CDR3 sequence: CASSWNRGTGNTIYF. As DNA, the CDR3 is TGTGCCAGCAGCTGGAACAGGGGCACTGGAAACACCATATATTTT.

This clone was counted only a few times. The chain couples TRBV7-9 to TRBJ1-6, with 7 positions matching TRBD1. Germline V gene lookup returns CDR1 SEHNR and CDR2 FQNEAQ (reference sequence). CDR3 length: 13 amino acids. Trimming at V came to 5 bases and at J to 10 bases, leaving 5 bases not matched to a gene. The CDR3 coding sequence is TGTGCCAGCAGCCTGACAGGGAAATCACCCCTCCACTTT. Translation: CASSLTGKSPLHF.